Reported below is one TCR beta chain. The antigen is not known. Germline V gives CDR1 MDHEN, CDR2 SYDVKM. V lost 7 bases to trimming and J lost 4 bases, with 11 bases between them. The CDR3 totals 13 residues. As to time point: archival surgical resection tumor tissue. The TCR-sequenced patients were three responders to pembrolizumab. This table comes from immunoSEQ multiplex PCR, and its TCRdb copy is limited to in-frame clones, with some not included. The table includes about 1,000 clones, around 78% detected once. The data belong to a study of PD-1 blockade in mismatch repair-deficient tumors. Study-level results: Rapid post-treatment expansion, then contraction, generally preceding radiologic response, marked tumor-resident clones.

Specimen: primary tumor tissue, collected from a patient treated with pembrolizumab. This chain connects TRBV28 to TRBJ1-3, with D possibly matching TRBD1 (5 bases). The receptor was derived from an adult with mismatch repair-deficient cancer. Here the CDR3 DNA reads TGTGCCAGCATGGGGGGGACGGGAAACACCATATATTTT. It specifies CASMGGTGNTIYF.